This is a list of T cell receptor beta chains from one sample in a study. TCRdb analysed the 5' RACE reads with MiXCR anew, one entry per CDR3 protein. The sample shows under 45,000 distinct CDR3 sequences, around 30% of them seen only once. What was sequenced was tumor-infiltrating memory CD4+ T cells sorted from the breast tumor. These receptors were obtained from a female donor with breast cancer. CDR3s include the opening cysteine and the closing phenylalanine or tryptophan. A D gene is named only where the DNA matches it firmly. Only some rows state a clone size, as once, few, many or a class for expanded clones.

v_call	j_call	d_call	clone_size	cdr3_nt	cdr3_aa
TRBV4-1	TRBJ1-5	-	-	TGCGCCAGCAGCCAGCCAGGGGACCGCAATCAGCCCCAGCATTTT	CASSQPGDRNQPQHF
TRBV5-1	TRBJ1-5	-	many	TGCGCCAGCAGCCCCGACGGATATAGCAATCAGCCCCAGCATTTT	CASSPDGYSNQPQHF
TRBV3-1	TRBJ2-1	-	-	TGTGCCAGCAGCCAAGATTCCCAGGGTTACAATGAGCAGTTCTTC	CASSQDSQGYNEQFF
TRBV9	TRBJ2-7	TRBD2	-	TGTGCCAGCAGCGTAGGTGGGGGGGCTAGCGGGCCGAGCTCCTACGAGCAGTACTTC	CASSVGGGASGPSSYEQYF
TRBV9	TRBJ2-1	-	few	TGTGCCAGCAGCGTAGTGAGCGGGAATGAGCAGTTCTTC	CASSVVSGNEQFF
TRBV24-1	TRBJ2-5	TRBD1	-	TGTGCCACCAGTGACCCGACAGGGGGCAAGACCCAGTACTTC	CATSDPTGGKTQYF
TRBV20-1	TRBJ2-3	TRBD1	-	TGCAGTGCTACTCCGGGACAGTGGGCAGATACGCAGTATTTT	CSATPGQWADTQYF
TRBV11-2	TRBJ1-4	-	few	TGTGCCAGCAGCCTGGGGGCGGGTAATGAAAAACTGTTTTTT	CASSLGAGNEKLFF
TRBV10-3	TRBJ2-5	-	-	TGTGCCATCAGTGAGCAAGGGATCCAGTACTTC	CAISEQGIQYF
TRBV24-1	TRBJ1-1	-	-	TGTGCCACCAGAGAACCCGGTGGACAGAACACTGAAGCTTTCTTT	CATREPGGQNTEAFF
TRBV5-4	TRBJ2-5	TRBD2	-	TGTGCCAGCAGCGAGGGACTAGCGGGGGGTGAAGAGACCCAGTACTTC	CASSEGLAGGEETQYF
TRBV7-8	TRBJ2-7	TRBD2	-	TGTGCCAGCAGCTTTGGGCGGGGGTACGAGCAGTACTTC	CASSFGRGYEQYF
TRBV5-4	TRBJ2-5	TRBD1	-	TGTGCCAGCAGCGGCGCCGGGACAGGACAGGAGACCCAGTACTTC	CASSGAGTGQETQYF
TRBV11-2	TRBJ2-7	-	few	TGTGCCAGCAGCTCGCAGGGAAACGAGCAGTACTTC	CASSSQGNEQYF
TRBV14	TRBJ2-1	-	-	TGTGCCAGCAGCCGAACCATGAGCTCCTACAATGAGCAGTTCTTC	CASSRTMSSYNEQFF